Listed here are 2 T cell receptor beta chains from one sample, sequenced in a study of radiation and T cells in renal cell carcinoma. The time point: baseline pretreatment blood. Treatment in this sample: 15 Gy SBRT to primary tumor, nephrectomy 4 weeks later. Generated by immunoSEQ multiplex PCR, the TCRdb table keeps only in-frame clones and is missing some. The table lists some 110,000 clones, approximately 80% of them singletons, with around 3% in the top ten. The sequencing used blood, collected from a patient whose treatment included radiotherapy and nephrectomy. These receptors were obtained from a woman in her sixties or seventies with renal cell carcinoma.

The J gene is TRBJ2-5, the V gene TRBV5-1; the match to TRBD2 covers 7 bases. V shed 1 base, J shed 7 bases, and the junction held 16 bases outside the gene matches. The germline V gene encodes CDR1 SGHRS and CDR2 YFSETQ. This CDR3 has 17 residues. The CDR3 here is CASSLNPAVGSGGTQYF. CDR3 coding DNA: TGCGCCAGCAGCTTGAATCCTGCAGTAGGATCGGGAGGGACCCAGTACTTC.

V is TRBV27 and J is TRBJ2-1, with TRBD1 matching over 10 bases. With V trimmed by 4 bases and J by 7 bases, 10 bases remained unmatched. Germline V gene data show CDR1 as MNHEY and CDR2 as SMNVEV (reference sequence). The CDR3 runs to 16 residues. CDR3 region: CASSSLTGGVFNEQFF. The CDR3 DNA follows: TGTGCCAGCAGTTCATTGACAGGGGGCGTATTTAATGAGCAGTTCTTC.